This is a list of T cell receptor beta chains from one sample in a study of blood T cells in healthy people across ages. TCRdb fed the 5' RACE reads into MiXCR, producing one record per CDR3 protein. The sample yields about 320,000 distinct CDR3 sequences, 25% to 30% seen once. Material for sequencing was blood. These receptors were obtained from a woman in her 70s in good health. Both conserved end residues are part of each CDR3. Fields, in order: CDR3 protein, V gene, J gene, D gene. The D gene is left open where the match is weak.

CASRYGTDYNEQFF	TRBV12-3/TRBV12-4	TRBJ2-1	TRBD1
CASSLGAPSEKLFF	TRBV5-6	TRBJ1-4	NA
CASSGSSGANVLTF	TRBV7-3	TRBJ2-6	NA
CASSFKAGSLGKDEQYF	TRBV28	NA	NA
CASRLYRGNYEQYF	TRBV28	TRBJ2-7	NA
CASSKGTRRIGGYTF	TRBV12-3/TRBV12-4	TRBJ1-2	NA
CASTILGGNTIYF	TRBV12-3/TRBV12-4	TRBJ1-3	NA
CASSLVSGSSHNEQFF	TRBV7-9	TRBJ2-1	NA
CASRPPASYGYTF	TRBV28	TRBJ1-2	NA
CASSFYSGTTYEQYF	TRBV11-2	TRBJ2-7	NA
CASSLIRDSEAFF	TRBV7-3	TRBJ1-1	NA
CASSPEVLAKNIQYF	TRBV9	TRBJ2-4	NA
CASSFSPAGEKLFF	TRBV12-3/TRBV12-4	TRBJ1-4	NA
CASSEKWGGMNTEAFF	TRBV6-1	TRBJ1-1	NA
CASGTGSYEQYF	TRBV27	TRBJ2-7	TRBD1
CSVEPAGTRQETQYF	TRBV29-1	TRBJ2-5	NA
CASSVTNPHEQYF	TRBV7-9	NA	NA
CASSSGRNEKLFF	TRBV6-6	TRBJ1-4	NA
CSARTQGAGNEQFF	TRBV20-1	TRBJ2-1	TRBD1
CASSGRDNAYEQYF	TRBV12-3/TRBV12-4	NA	NA
CSVTRGGVEQYF	TRBV29-1	TRBJ2-7	NA
CASSGPGAGNNQPQHF	TRBV28	TRBJ1-5	NA
CASSLSGTGGLGYAF	TRBV27	TRBJ1-2	NA
CASSSGRSSYEQYF	TRBV7-8	TRBJ2-7	NA
CASGLAGGNTEAFF	TRBV7-9	TRBJ1-1	NA
CASRRTGVEEQYF	TRBV12-3/TRBV12-4	TRBJ2-5	TRBD1
CASSLGTGRNEQYF	TRBV3-1	TRBJ2-7	NA
CASSRSPGEKLFF	TRBV7-2	TRBJ1-4	NA
CASARETGYIQYF	TRBV4-1	TRBJ2-4	TRBD1
CASSQEVGLPEAFF	TRBV4-3	TRBJ1-1	NA
CASSLAGGVGNQPQHF	TRBV5-6	TRBJ1-5	NA
CASSPALAGAHEQFF	TRBV27	TRBJ2-1	TRBD2